This record covers a single TCR beta chain. Measured with immunoSEQ multiplex PCR; TCRdb has only the in-frame clones, and not every one. The repertoire has roughly 73,000 clones, around 87% of them found once; the top ten carry around 30%. Germline values: CDR1 SGHRS, CDR2 YFSETQ. The V end was cut by 4 bases, the J end by 0 bases, with 14 bases between. The CDR3 extends over 15 amino acids. The data are from a study of blood T cell repertoires in COVID-19. Turning to the study itself: Nucleic acid was either cDNA or gDNA, and it came from T cells, B-cell-depleted T cells, or PBMCs.

The J gene is TRBJ2-7, the V gene TRBV5-1; possible D gene TRBD1, 5 bases. The source material was peripheral blood. The receptor was isolated from a woman older than 75 with active or convalescent COVID-19. CDR3 sequence (DNA): TGCGCCAGCAGCGGGGCCAGTGAGCTCTCCTACGAGCAGTACTTC. As protein: CASSGASELSYEQYF.